This T cell receptor beta chain was obtained from a study of T cell responses to AZD1222 COVID-19 vaccine. General observations from the study: It was only after the peak T cell response that any repertoires were sampled. An increase in Spike-specific TCR breadth and depth was observed after two AZD1222 doses.

As to this clone: As yet, its antigen is unknown.

Generated by immunoSEQ multiplex PCR, the TCRdb table keeps only in-frame clones and is missing some. The sample holds about 96,000 clones, about 89% seen once. V was pared by 0 bases and J by 2 bases, with 5 bases between. The CDR3 is 13 amino acids. Germline CDR1 and CDR2: SGHKS and YYEKEE (reference sequence). The starting material was peripheral blood, obtained on day 0 of AZD1222 vaccination. The clonotype originates from an adult in good health. The J gene is TRBJ1-1, the V gene TRBV5-5; D call uncertain. CDR3 bases: TGTGCCAGCAGCTTGGTAGTTAACACTGAAGCTTTCTTT. Its translation: CASSLVVNTEAFF.